These 2 T cell receptor beta chains share one sample of origin, sequenced in a study of blood T cell repertoires in COVID-19. Libraries were prepared by immunoSEQ multiplex PCR; TCRdb keeps only in-frame clonotypes and omits some of them. The sample yields approximately 18,000 clones, about 81% seen once. Sequenced input: peripheral blood. These TCRs come from a man between 60 and 75 years old with acute or convalescent COVID-19.

The V gene is TRBV4-1, the J gene TRBJ1-3; 7 nucleotides match TRBD1. Per germline, CDR1 MGHRA and CDR2 YSYEKL. Losses at the gene ends were 2 bases for V and 6 bases for J; bases not matched to a gene: 13. The CDR3 is 17 residues long. The CDR3 DNA reads as TGCGCCAGCAGCCAATCCTCGACAGGGATGGGTAAAAACACCATATATTTT. Translation: CASSQSSTGMGKNTIYF.

This clone was seen just once. At one end, the junction sequence differs from germline, possibly due to a read error. The chain links TRBV7-3 to TRBJ1-2; 7 bases align to TRBD1. Germline lookup yields CDR1 SGHTA and CDR2 FQGTGA. The CDR3 is 13 amino acids. In DNA, the CDR3 is TGTGCCAGCAGCGTAACAGCGGGTGGACAGGACACCTTC. Amino acids: CASSVTAGGQDTF.